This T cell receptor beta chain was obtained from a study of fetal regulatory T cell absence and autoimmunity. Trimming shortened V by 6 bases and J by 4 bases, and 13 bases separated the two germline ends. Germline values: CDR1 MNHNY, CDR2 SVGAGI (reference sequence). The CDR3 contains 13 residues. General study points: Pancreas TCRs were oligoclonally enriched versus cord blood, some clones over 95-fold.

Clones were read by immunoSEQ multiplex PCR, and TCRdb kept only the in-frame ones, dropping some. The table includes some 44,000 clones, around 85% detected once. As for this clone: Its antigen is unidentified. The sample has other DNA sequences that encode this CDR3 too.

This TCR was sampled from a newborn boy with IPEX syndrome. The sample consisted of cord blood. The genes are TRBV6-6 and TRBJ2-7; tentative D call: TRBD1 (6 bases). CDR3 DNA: TGTGCCAGCAGCTCCCAACAGGGTTACGAGCAGTACTTC. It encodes CASSSQQGYEQYF.